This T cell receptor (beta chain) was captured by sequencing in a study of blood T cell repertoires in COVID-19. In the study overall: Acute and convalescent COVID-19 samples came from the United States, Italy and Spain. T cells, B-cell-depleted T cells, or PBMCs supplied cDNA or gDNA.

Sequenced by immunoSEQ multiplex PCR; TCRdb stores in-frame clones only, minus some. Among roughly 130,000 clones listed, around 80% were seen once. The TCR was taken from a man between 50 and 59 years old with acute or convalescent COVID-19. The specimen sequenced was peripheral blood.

CDR3 residues: CANGQVTIMNTEAFF. In nucleotides, the CDR3 is TGTGCCAACGGCCAGGTGACTATAATGAACACTGAAGCTTTCTTT. This sequence joins TRBV2 and TRBJ1-1; D ambiguous. Per the germline V gene, CDR1 is SNHLY and CDR2 is FYNNEI. V lost 10 bases and J lost 0, with 18 bases in between. CDR3 length equals 15 residues. Full variable domain (remainder filled in from reference TRBV2 and TRBJ1-1): EPEVTQTPSHQVTQMGQEVILRCVPISNHLYFYWYRQILGQKVEFLVSFYNNEISEKSEIFDDQFSVERPDGSNFTLKIRSTKLEDSAMYFCANGQVTIMNTEAFFGQGTRLTVV.